The next 23 T cell receptor beta chains were all read from a single sample in a study of brain T cells in children with intractable seizures. TCRdb's table, derived via immunoSEQ multiplex PCR, lists solely in-frame clones and lacks some. The sample has 75,000 to 80,000 clones, around 93% seen once. The sequencing used peripheral blood, collected at surgery. The origin of the receptors is a boy in the first two years of life with tuberous sclerosis and intractable seizures.

This clone was detected a few times. The rearrangement joins TRBV11-3 to TRBJ1-1; D not certain. V lost 1 base to trimming and J lost 1 base, with 4 bases between them. The germline CDR1 and CDR2 sequences are SGHNT and YENEEA. The CDR3 sequence is 13 residues long. As DNA, the CDR3 is TGTGCCAGCAGCTTAGTAGGGAACACTGAAGCTTTCTTT. Encoded protein: CASSLVGNTEAFF.

This sequence joins TRBV5-1 and TRBJ1-5; D ambiguous. Trimming took 0 bases from V and 2 from J, leaving 3 bases between them. Per the germline V gene, CDR1 is SGHRS and CDR2 is YFSETQ. The CDR3 has 13 amino acids. The CDR3 sequence is CASSLDGNQPQHF. In nucleotides, the CDR3 is TGCGCCAGCAGCTTGGACGGCAATCAGCCCCAGCATTTT.

The chain couples TRBV5-1 to TRBJ2-3; D perhaps matches TRBD1 (6 bases). The CDR3 extends over 15 amino acids. CDR1 SGHRS and CDR2 YFSETQ come from the germline V gene. Deletions cut 3 bases from V and 1 base from J, with 12 bases between. The CDR3 DNA sequence: TGCGCCAGCAGCTGGCAACAGGGACGCACAGATACGCAGTATTTT. This codes for CASSWQQGRTDTQYF.

V gene TRBV2 combines with J gene TRBJ1-2, with a tentative D call TRBD1 (6 bases). Germline CDR1 and CDR2: SNHLY and FYNNEI. The CDR3 totals 13 residues. V dropped 1 base and J dropped 4 bases, with 7 bases sitting between them. This CDR3 reads CASSEGGLYGYTF. CDR3 DNA: TGTGCCAGCAGTGAAGGGGGGCTCTATGGCTACACCTTC.

The chain uses TRBV30 and TRBJ1-1; a weak D match, TRBD1 (5 bases). V lost 2 bases and J 2 bases, leaving 9 bases between the germline ends. CDR3 size: 13 residues. Germline lookup yields CDR1 GTSNPN and CDR2 SVGIG (reference sequence). CDR3 sequence: CAWSTTANTEAFF. The CDR3 nucleotides read TGTGCCTGGAGTACGACAGCAAACACTGAAGCTTTCTTT.

This rearrangement joins TRBV6-5 to TRBJ2-1, with 10 bases fitting TRBD2. The junction had 8 bases not matched to a gene; V was cut back by 7 bases and J by 8 bases. Germline CDR1 is MNHEY and CDR2 is SVGAGI. This CDR3 has 14 amino acids. The CDR3 spells CASNLAGAFDEQFF. CDR3 nucleotides: TGTGCCAGCAATCTAGCGGGGGCTTTTGATGAGCAGTTCTTC.

This clone is a singleton in its sample. This chain uses TRBV4-1 with TRBJ2-1; 11 bases align to TRBD2. The CDR3 has 16 residues. Germline values: CDR1 MGHRA, CDR2 YSYEKL. V lost 4 bases to trimming and J lost 5 bases; unmatched junction nucleotides: 7. The CDR3 DNA follows: TGCGCCAGCAGCCGACCACTAGCGGGGGCCCACAATGAGCAGTTCTTC. Translating gives CASSRPLAGAHNEQFF.

This chain connects TRBV14 to TRBJ1-1; D gene ambiguous. The CDR3 spans 14 residues. CDR1 is SGHDN, CDR2 FVKESK, per germline. V gave up 0 bases and J gave up 6 bases, with 11 bases separating them. DNA of the CDR3: TGTGCCAGCAGCCAAGATCGAGGGCTCTCTGAAGCTTTCTTT. The encoded protein is CASSQDRGLSEAFF. The full variable domain, its missing parts supplied by reference TRBV14 and TRBJ1-1, is EAGVTQFPSHSVIEKGQTVTLRCDPISGHDNLYWYRRVMGKEIKFLLHFVKESKQDESGMPNNRFLAERTGGTYSTLKVQPAELEDSGVYFCASSQDRGLSEAFFGQGTRLTVV.

CDR3 DNA sequence: TGTGCCAGCAGCACGGGCGGGTTGACTAGAACGAGCTCCTACAATGAGCAGTTCTTC. Protein product: CASSTGGLTRTSSYNEQFF. The rearrangement joins TRBV11-3 to TRBJ2-1; D perhaps matches TRBD2 (6 bases). Germline CDR1 is SGHNT and CDR2 is YENEEA. V was shortened by 5 bases and J by 0 bases, with 23 bases between the two germline ends. The CDR3 has 19 residues.

The J gene is TRBJ1-1, the V gene TRBV7-9, with D uncertain. V was trimmed by 3 bases and J by 1 base, leaving 6 bases between them. The CDR3 loop spans 13 amino acids. The germline V gene has CDR1 SEHNR and CDR2 FQNEAQ (reference sequence). The CDR3: CASSFPPNTEAFF. In DNA form, the CDR3 reads TGTGCCAGCAGCTTTCCCCCGAACACTGAAGCTTTCTTT.

To note about this clone: The same CDR3 also results from other DNA sequences found in this sample. The chain carries TRBV19 and TRBJ2-7, with 7 bases fitting TRBD1. CDR3 size: 13 residues. The germline V gene encodes CDR1 LNHDA and CDR2 SQIVND (reference sequence). The V segment lost 4 bases and the J segment 0 bases; nucleotides outside the gene matches: 0. The CDR3: CASSRDSSYEQYF. The CDR3 bases are TGTGCCAGTAGTAGGGACAGCTCCTACGAGCAGTACTTC.

The DNA of the CDR3 is TGTGCCAGCTCCAGTAGCGGGCACTACAATGAGCAGTTCTTC. Translated: CASSSSGHYNEQFF. The V and J genes are TRBV18 and TRBJ2-1, with TRBD2 matching 7 bases. Trimming at V came to 6 bases and at J to 3 bases, leaving 5 bases not matched to a gene. Looked up from germline, CDR1 is KGHSH and CDR2 is LQKENI. CDR3 length: 14 residues.

This chain connects TRBV5-1 to TRBJ2-5, with 9 bases identical to TRBD1. V gave up 1 base and J gave up 5 bases; unmatched junction bases: 9. This CDR3 contains 16 residues. From germline, CDR1 is SGHRS and CDR2 YFSETQ. This CDR3 reads CASSLHFGQGSETQYF. CDR3 sequence (DNA): TGCGCCAGCAGCTTGCACTTCGGACAGGGGTCGGAGACCCAGTACTTC.

This clone showed up just once. The chain couples TRBV5-4 to TRBJ1-2; TRBD1 matches at 8 bases. The CDR3 totals 14 residues. Looked up from germline, CDR1 is SGHNT and CDR2 is YYREEE (reference sequence). The junction had 5 bases not matched to a gene; V was cut back by 3 bases and J by 4 bases. The CDR3 sequence: CASSSLTGAYGYTF. DNA of the CDR3: TGTGCCAGCAGCTCCTTGACAGGGGCCTATGGCTACACCTTC.

This clone was detected only once. The gene calls are TRBV11-2 and TRBJ1-2; the D gene is possibly TRBD1 (5 bases). Trimming cost V 0 bases and J 7 bases, with 12 bases left between them. The germline CDR1 and CDR2 sequences are SGHAT and FQNNGV. This CDR3 comprises 14 residues. The CDR3 bases are TGTGCCAGCAGCTTAGAAGGGCAGGGATCTGGCTACACCTTC. It codes for CASSLEGQGSGYTF.

This chain joins TRBV5-1 and TRBJ1-1, with 7 bases fitting TRBD1. Germline-derived CDR1 and CDR2 are SGHRS and YFSETQ. V dropped 6 bases and J dropped 5; count of bases not matched to a gene: 10. This CDR3 is built from 14 residues. CDR3 nucleotides: TGCGCCAGCAATACAGGGGCCCTGTGGACTGAAGCTTTCTTT. This encodes CASNTGALWTEAFF.

The table lists this clone with a count of one. The J gene is TRBJ2-3, the V gene TRBV7-3, with 9 nucleotides matching TRBD2. The CDR3 runs to 16 residues. Unmatched junction bases numbered 11, after V lost 5 bases and J lost 5 bases. In germline, CDR1 is SGHTA, CDR2 FQGTGA. The CDR3 DNA follows: TGTGCCAGCAGCCCCGGGACTAGCTTACGGAGAGATACGCAGTATTTT. As protein: CASSPGTSLRRDTQYF.

The chain combines TRBV6-1 with TRBJ1-1; no reliable D call. Trimming removed 3 bases from V and 3 bases from J, with 11 bases in between. Germline V lookup: CDR1 MNHNS, CDR2 SASEGT. This CDR3 spans 14 amino acids. The CDR3 loop reads CASSDLRADTEAFF. The CDR3 bases are TGTGCCAGCAGTGATTTAAGGGCGGACACTGAAGCTTTCTTT.

This clone was picked up a small number of times. This chain connects TRBV9 to TRBJ2-7; 8 nucleotides match TRBD1. Trimming removed 4 bases from V and 0 bases from J; junction bases left unmatched: 12. Germline V gene lookup returns CDR1 SGDLS and CDR2 YYNGEE. The CDR3 is made up of 17 amino acids. The CDR3 DNA is TGTGCCAGCAGCCCCGAGCGCCCCAGGGGGCCCTCCTACGAGCAGTACTTC. Protein: CASSPERPRGPSYEQYF.

V usage is TRBV7-9 and J usage is TRBJ2-1; tentative D call: TRBD2 (5 bases). The CDR3 totals 12 residues. V was pared by 5 bases and J by 6 bases, with 8 bases between. The germline CDR1 and CDR2 sequences are SEHNR and FQNEAQ (reference sequence). CDR3 loop: CASSPTINEQFF. CDR3 DNA: TGTGCCAGCAGCCCGACTATCAATGAGCAGTTCTTC.

The chain has TRBV6-6 and TRBJ2-7, with 9 bases fitting TRBD2. The CDR3 length is 16 residues. The junction had 12 bases not matched to a gene; V was cut back by 5 bases and J by 4 bases. The germline CDR1 and CDR2 sequences are MNHNY and SVGAGI (reference sequence). Here the CDR3 DNA reads TGTGCCAGCAGTACCCCTCGGGCTAGCGGGGTATACGAGCAGTACTTC. Its protein is CASSTPRASGVYEQYF.

The CDR3: CASSTGQGAYEQYF. The DNA of the CDR3 is TGTGCCAGCAGTACCGGACAGGGGGCCTACGAGCAGTACTTC. This chain joins TRBV6-6 and TRBJ2-7; the match to TRBD1 covers 10 bases. Looked up from germline, CDR1 is MNHNY and CDR2 is SVGAGI (reference sequence). The CDR3 is made up of 14 amino acids. The junction had 3 bases not matched to a gene; V was cut back by 5 bases and J by 2 bases.

This chain uses TRBV6-6 with TRBJ2-3; possibly TRBD2 for D (5 bases). Germline CDR1 MNHNY, CDR2 SVGAGI (reference sequence). V dropped 4 bases and J dropped 7 bases, with 12 bases sitting between them. CDR3 length equals 13 residues. Here the CDR3 reads CASSSLDGNTQYF. For the CDR3, the DNA is TGTGCCAGCAGTTCCCTGGACGGGAATACGCAGTATTTT.